The clone carrying this TCR beta chain was found a few times. V shed 5 bases, J shed 7 bases, and the junction held 8 bases outside the gene matches. From germline, CDR1 is LGHDT and CDR2 YNNKEL (reference sequence). The CDR3 sequence is 14 residues long. Via MiXCR, TCRdb re-called the RT-PCR reads, giving one row per CDR3 protein. Of about 680,000 distinct CDR3 sequences in the sample, approximately 15% are singletons; the top ten hold 3% to 4.5%. This TCR derives from a female donor in good health, serving as a healthy control. The specimen was memory CD4+ T cells from blood. The J gene is TRBJ2-1, the V gene TRBV3-1; 7 nucleotides agree with TRBD2. The CDR3 loop is CASSSRETENEQFF. The CDR3 coding sequence is TGTGCCAGCAGCTCGCGGGAGACTGAGAATGAGCAGTTCTTC.